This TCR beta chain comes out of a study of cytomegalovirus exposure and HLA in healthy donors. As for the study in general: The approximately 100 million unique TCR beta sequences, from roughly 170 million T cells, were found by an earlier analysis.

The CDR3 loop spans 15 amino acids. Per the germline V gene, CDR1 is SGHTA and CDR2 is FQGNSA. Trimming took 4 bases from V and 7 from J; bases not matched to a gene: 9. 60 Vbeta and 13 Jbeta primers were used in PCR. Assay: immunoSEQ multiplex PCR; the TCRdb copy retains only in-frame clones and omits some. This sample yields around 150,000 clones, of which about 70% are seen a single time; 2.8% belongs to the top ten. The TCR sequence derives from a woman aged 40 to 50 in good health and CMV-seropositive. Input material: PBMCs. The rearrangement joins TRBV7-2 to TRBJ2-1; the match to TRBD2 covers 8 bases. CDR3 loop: CASSSPRGGENEQFF. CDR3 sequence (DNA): TGTGCCAGCAGCTCACCCCGGGGGGGCGAGAATGAGCAGTTCTTC.